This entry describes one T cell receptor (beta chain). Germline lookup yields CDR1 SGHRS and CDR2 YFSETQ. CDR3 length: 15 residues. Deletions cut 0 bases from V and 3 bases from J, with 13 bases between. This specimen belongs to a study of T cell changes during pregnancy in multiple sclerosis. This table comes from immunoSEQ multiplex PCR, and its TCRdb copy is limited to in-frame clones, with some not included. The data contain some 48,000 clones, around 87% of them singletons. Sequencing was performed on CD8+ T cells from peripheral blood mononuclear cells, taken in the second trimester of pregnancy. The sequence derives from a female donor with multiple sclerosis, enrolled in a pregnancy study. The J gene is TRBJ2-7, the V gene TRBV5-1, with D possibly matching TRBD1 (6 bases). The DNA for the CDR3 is TGCGCCAGCAGCTTGGCCCAGGGACAAAACTACGAGCAGTACTTC. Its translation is CASSLAQGQNYEQYF.